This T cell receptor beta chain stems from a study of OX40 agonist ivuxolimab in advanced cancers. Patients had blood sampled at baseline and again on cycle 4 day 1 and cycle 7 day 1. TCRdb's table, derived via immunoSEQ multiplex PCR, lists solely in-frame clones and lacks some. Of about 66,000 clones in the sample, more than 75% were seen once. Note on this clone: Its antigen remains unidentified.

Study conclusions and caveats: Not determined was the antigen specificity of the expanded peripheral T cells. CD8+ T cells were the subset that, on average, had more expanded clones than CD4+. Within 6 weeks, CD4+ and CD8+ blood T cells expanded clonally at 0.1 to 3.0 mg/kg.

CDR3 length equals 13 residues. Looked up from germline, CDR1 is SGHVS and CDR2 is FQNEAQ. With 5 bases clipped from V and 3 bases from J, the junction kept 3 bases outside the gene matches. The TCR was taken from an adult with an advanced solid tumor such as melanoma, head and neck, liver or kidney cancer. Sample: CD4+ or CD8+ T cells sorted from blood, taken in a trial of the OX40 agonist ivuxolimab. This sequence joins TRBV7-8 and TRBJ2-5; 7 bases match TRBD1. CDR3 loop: CASSRGQEETQYF. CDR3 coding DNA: TGTGCCAGCAGCCGAGGACAGGAAGAGACCCAGTACTTC.